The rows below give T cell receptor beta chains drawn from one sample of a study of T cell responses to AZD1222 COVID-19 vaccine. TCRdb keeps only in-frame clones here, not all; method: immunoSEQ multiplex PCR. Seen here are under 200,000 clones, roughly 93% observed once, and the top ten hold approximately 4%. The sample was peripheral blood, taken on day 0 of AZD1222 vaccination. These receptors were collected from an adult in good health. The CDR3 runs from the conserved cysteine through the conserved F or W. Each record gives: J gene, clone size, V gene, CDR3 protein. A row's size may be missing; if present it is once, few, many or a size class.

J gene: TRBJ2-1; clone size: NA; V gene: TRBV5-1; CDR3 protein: CASSSYPPGLGHEQFF
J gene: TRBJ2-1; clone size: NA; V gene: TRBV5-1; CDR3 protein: CASSLGTSGTYNEQFF
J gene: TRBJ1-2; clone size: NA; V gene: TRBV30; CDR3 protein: CAWSAAGLSYGYTF
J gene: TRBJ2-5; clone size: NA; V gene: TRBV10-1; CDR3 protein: CASNPGGNQETQYF
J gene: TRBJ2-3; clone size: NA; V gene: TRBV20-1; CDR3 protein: CSASEWKSTDTQYF
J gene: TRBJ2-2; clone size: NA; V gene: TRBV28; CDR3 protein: CASSHRTGFNTGELFF
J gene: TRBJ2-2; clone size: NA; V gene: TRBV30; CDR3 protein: CACRDYHTGELFF
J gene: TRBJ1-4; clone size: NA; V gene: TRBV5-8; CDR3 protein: CASSRRGGKLFF
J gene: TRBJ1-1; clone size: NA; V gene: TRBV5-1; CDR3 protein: CASSLRLAAAEAFF
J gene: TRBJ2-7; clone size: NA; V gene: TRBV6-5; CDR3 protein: CASHGTSGTYEQYF
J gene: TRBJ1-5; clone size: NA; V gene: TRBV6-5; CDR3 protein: CASRRGSNQPQHF
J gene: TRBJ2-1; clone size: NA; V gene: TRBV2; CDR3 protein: CASSVGGYERQFF
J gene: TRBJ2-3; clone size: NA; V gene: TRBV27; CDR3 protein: CASMRDSLHSDTQYF
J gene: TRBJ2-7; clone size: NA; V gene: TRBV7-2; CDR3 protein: CASSSQRGSYEQYF
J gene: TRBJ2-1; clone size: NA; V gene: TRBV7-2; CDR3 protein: CASSLVAFGGGGDNEQFF
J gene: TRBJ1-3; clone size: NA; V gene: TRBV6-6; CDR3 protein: CASSLDSLRSGNTIYF
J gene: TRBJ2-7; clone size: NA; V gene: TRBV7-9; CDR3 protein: CASSLRAGVTYEQYF
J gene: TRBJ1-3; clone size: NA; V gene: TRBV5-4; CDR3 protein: CASSPQGDRRRSGNTIYF
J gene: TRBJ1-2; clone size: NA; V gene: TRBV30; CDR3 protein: CAVAWGNYGYTF
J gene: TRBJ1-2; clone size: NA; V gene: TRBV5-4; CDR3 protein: CASRNRVLGTYGYTF
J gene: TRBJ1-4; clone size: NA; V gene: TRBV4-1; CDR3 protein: CASSSGSNEKLFF
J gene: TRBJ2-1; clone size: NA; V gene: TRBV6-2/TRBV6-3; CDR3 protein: CASSPERGNEQFF
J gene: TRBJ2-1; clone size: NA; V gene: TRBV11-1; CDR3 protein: CASSITSGRINEQFF
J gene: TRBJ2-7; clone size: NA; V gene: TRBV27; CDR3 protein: CASSPEAGGLLYEQYF
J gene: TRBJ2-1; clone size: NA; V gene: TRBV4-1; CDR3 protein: CASSQDKWQGVGNEQFF
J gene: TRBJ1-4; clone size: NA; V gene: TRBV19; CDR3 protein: CASTDRVATNEKLFF
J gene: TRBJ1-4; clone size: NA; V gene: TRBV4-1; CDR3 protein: CASSLSPRQGSNEKLFF
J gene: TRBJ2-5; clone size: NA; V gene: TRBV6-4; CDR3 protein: CASRLPKETQYF
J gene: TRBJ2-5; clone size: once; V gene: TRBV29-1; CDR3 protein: CSVGRGETQYF
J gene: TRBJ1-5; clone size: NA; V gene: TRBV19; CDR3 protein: CASSTLIPTNQPQHF
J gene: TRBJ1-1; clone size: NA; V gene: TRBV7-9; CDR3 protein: CASSLRGRGLTEAFF
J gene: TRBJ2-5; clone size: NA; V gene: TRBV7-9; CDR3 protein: CASSPSPVGSQYF
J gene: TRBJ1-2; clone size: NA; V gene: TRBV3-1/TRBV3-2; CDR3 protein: CASSPQGPRIYGYTF
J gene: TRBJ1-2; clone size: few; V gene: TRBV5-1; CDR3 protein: CASSLGQGETSGYTF
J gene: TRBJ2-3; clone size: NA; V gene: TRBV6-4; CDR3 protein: CASPTLRTDTQYF
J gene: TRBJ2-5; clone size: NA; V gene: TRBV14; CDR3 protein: CASSQASRETQYF
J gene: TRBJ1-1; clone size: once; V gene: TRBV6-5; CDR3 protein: CASSYSSGTGTTEAFF
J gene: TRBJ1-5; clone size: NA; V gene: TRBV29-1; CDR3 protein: CSVEDLRTGGGQPQHF
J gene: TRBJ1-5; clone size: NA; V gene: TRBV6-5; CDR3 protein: CASSPQYLSNQPQHF
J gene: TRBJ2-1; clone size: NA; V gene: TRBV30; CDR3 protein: CAWMGRVHSYNEQFF
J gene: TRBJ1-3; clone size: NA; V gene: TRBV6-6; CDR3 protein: CASSYDRGGLGNTIYF
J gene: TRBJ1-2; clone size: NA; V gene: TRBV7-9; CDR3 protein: CASSSNYGVYGYTF
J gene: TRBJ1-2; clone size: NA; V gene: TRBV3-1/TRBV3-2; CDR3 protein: CASSRKGQGLHYGYTF
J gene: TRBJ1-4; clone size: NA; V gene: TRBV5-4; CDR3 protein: CASSSQGNEKLFF
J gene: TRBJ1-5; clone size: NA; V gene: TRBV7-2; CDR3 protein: CASSPGGTQGGNQPQHF
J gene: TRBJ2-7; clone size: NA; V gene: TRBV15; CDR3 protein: CATSSLPGPSYEQYF
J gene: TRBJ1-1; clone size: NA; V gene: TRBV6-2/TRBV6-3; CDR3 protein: CASSYPITEAFF
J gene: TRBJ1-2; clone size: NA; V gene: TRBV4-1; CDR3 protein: CASSQDGTVGVLGGYTF
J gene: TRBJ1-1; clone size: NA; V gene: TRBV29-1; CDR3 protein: CSVGQPNTEAFF
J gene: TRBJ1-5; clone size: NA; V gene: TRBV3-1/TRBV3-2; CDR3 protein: CASSQEAIGTQHF
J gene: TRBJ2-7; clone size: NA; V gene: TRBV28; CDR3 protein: CASSLRDRGRVSPYEQYF
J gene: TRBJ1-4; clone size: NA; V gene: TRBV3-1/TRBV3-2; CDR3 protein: CASSLGAGDEKLFF
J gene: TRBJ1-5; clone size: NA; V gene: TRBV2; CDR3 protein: CASRDHTDNQPQHF
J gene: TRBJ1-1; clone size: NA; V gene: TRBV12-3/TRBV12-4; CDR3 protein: CASSSHSNTEAFF
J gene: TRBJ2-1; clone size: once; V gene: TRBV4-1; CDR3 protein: CASSQAGGQNEQFF
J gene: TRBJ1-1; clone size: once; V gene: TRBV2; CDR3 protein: CASRGGVRVNTEAFF
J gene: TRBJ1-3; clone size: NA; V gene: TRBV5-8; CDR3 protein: CASSLTVTSSGNTIYF
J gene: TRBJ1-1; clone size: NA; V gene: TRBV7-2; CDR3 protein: CASSRDRGGTEAFF
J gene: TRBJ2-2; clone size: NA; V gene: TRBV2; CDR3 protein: CASSVERPKNTGELFF